This T cell receptor (beta chain) was found in a study of tissue T cells after allogeneic stem cell transplantation. Study observations and caveats: Anatomically similar tissues had similar TCR repertoires within each patient. Tissue-detected TCR repertoire was only partly captured by blood and spleen T cells.

Worth noting for this clone: Its antigen remains unidentified. Gene names are the mouse ones. The read comes to an end 1 residue before the CDR3 does, leaving the germline J gene to fill in the end.

V dropped 6 bases and J dropped 0; count of bases not matched to a gene: 3. Germline loops: CDR1 SGHND, CDR2 FRSKSL. This CDR3 region has 14 residues. Here immunoSEQ multiplex PCR was the method, and the copy in TCRdb shows in-frame clones only, minus some. The sample records 5,000 to 6,000 clones, roughly 52% being singletons. Time point specified: mouse harvest day 14 after allogeneic transplant. Each mouse received 10^7 T-cell-depleted marrow cells plus 10^6 splenic CD5+ T cells by tail vein. B6 (H2b) cells into BALB/c (H2d) mice; tissues taken at day 7 or 14. The V and J genes are TRBV15 and TRBJ2-4; 7 positions agree with TRBD2. Input material: gut tissue. The source is a female BALB/c mouse given C57BL/6 T cells with graft-versus-host disease after an allogeneic hematopoietic cell transplant. CDR3 bases read: TGTGCCAGCAGGACTGGGTTTAGTCAAAACACCTTGTAC. Encoded protein: CASRTGFSQNTLY. The full CDR3 is CASRTGFSQNTLYF.